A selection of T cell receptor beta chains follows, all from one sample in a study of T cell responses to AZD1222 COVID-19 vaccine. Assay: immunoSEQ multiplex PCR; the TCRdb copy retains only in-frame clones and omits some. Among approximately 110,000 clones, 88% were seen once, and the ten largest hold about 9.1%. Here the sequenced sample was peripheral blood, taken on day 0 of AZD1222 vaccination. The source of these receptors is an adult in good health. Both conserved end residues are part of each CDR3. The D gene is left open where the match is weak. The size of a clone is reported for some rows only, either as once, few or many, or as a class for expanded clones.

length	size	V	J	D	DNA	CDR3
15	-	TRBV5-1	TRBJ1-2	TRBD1	TGCGCCAGCAGCTTGGCCGGGACAGGGAACTATGGCTACACCTTC	CASSLAGTGNYGYTF
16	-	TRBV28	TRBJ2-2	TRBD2	TGTGCCAGCACCATGCAGATCAGCGGGGACACCGGGGAGCTGTTTTTT	CASTMQISGDTGELFF
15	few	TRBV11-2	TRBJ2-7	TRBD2	TGTGCCAGCAGCATGGGACTAGCGGGAGGCTACGAGCAGTACTTC	CASSMGLAGGYEQYF
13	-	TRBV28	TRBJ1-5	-	TGTGCCAGCACAGGGCAGGGCTATCAGCCCCAGCATTTT	CASTGQGYQPQHF
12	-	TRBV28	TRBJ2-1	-	TGTGCCAGCAGTCCACAGGCCCGGGAGCAGTTCTTC	CASSPQAREQFF
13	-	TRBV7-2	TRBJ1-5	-	TGTGCCAGCAGCTTAGAGTCGAATCAGCCCCAGCATTTT	CASSLESNQPQHF
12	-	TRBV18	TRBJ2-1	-	TGTGCCAGCTCACCAGGTAGCTGGCAGCAGTTCTTC	CASSPGSWQQFF
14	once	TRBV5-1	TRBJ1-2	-	TGCGCCAGCGGAAGGGAGACAGGTGAACCTGGCTACACCTTC	CASGRETGEPGYTF
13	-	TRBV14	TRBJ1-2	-	TGTGCCAGCAGCCAAGACGTAAGGTCTGGCTACACCTTC	CASSQDVRSGYTF
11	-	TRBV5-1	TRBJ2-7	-	TGCGCCAGCAGCGAACAGGGTCCCAAGTACTTC	CASSEQGPKYF
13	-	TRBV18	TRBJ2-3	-	TGTGCCAGCTCACGGGGTGGCACAGATACGCAGTATTTT	CASSRGGTDTQYF
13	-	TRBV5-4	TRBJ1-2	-	TGTGCCAGCAGCTTGGGGGGAAACTATGGCTACACCTTC	CASSLGGNYGYTF
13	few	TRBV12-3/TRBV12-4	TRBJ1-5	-	TGTGCCAGCAGTTTTTCAGCTGGTCAGCCCCAGCATTTT	CASSFSAGQPQHF
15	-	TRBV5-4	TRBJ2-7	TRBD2	TGTGCCAGCAGCTTGGATAGCGGGATGGCCTACGAGCAGTACTTC	CASSLDSGMAYEQYF